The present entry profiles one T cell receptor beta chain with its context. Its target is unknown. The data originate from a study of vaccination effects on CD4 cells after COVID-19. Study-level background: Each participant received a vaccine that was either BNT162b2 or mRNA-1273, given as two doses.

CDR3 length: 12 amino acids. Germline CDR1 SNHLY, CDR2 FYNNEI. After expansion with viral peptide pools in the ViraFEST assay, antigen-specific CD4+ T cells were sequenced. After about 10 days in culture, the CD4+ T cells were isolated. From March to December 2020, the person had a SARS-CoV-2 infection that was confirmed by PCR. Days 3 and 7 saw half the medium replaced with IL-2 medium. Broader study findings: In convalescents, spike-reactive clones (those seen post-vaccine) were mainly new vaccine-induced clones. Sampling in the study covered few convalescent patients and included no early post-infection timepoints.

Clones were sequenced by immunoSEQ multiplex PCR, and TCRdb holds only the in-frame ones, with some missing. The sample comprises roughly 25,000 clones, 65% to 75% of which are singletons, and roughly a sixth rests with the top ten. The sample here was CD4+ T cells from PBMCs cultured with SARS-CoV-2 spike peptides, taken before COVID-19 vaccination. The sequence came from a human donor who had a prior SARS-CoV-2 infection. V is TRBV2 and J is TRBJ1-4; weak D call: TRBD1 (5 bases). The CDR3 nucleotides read TGTGTGACCTCGGACCCAGGGGAAAAACTGTTTTTT. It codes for CVTSDPGEKLFF.